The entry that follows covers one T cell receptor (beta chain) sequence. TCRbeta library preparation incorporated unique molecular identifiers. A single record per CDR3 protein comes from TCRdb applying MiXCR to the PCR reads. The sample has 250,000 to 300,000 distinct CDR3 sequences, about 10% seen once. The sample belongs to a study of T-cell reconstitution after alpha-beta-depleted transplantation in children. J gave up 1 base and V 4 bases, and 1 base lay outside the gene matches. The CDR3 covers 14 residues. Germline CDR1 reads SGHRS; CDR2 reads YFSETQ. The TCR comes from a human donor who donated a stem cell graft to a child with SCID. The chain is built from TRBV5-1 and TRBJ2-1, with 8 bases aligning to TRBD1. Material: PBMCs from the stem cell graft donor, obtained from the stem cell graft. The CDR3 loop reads CASSRTGSYNEQFF. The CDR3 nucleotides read TGCGCCAGCAGCCGGACAGGGTCCTACAATGAGCAGTTCTTC.